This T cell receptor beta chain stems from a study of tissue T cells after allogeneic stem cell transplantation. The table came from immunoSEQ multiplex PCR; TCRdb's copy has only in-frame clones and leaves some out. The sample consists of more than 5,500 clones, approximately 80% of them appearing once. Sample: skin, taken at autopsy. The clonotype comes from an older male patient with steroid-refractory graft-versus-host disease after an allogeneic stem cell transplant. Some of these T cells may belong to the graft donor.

CDR3 sequence (DNA): TGTGCCACCAGCAGAGATACAACCAGCACAGATACGCAGTATTTT. Its translation is CATSRDTTSTDTQYF. The chain combines TRBV15 with TRBJ2-3; D is unclear. V lost 0 bases and J 0 bases, leaving 7 bases between the germline ends. The CDR3 totals 15 residues. Germline CDR1 and CDR2: LNHNV and YYDKDF (reference sequence). Variable domain in full (rest from reference TRBV15 and TRBJ2-3): DAMVIQNPRYQVTQFGKPVTLSCSQTLNHNVMYWYQQKSSQAPKLLFHYYDKDFNNEADTPDNFQSRRPNTSFCFLDIRSPGLGDTAMYLCATSRDTTSTDTQYFGPGTRLTVL.